The present entry profiles one TCR beta chain with its context. Assay used: immunoSEQ multiplex PCR; TCRdb lists only in-frame clones, some missing. The table has 46,000 or so clones, around nine tenths seen once; the top ten hold around 8%. The data are from a study of PD-L1 blockade in urothelial cancer. Study in general: Males with bladder-origin urothelial cancer made up about 90% of the roughly 29 patients. At 3 weeks after treatment start (second dose) and again at 6 weeks, blood was analyzed.

The CDR3 is 15 amino acids. Germline V CDR1 and CDR2: LGHNA, YNFKEQ. V gave up 4 bases and J gave up 6 bases; unmatched junction bases: 7. The starting material was PBMCs, obtained around atezolizumab (anti-PD-L1) treatment. V usage is TRBV4-2 and J usage is TRBJ1-2, with 11 bases lining up with TRBD1. This receptor was taken from a man in his 60s with urothelial cancer. CDR3: CASSPPDRGPDGYTF. CDR3 DNA sequence: TGTGCCAGCAGCCCCCCGGACAGGGGGCCGGATGGCTACACCTTC.